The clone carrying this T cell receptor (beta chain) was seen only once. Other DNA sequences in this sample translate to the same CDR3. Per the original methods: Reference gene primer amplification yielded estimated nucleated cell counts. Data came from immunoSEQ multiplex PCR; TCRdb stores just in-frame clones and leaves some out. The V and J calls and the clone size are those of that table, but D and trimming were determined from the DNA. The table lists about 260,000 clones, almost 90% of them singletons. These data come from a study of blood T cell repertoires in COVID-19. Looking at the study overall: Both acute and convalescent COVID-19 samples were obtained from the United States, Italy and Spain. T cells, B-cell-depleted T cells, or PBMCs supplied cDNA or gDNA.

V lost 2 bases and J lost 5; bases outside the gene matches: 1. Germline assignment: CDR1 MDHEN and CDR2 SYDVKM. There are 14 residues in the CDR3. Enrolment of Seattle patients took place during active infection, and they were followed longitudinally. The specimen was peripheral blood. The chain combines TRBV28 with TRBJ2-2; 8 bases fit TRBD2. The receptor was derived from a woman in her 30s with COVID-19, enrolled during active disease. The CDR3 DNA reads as TGTGCCAGCAGTTTAACGGGAGGGACCGGGGAGCTGTTTTTT. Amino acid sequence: CASSLTGGTGELFF.